Detailed here is one TCR beta chain. The specificity of this receptor is unknown. No qualities accompany the bases; no much larger clone lies one base away. This record belongs to a study of CD8 T cells in Susac syndrome (dated by TCRdb to between 2018 and 2020). In terms of the full investigation: The study used repertoire sequencing to test whether antigen drove CD8+ T cell activation and differentiation in Susac syndrome. The clonality of the CD8+ T cell repertoire was compared across approximately 12 healthy donors, 14 Susac syndrome patients and roughly 15 multiple sclerosis patients.

Peripheral blood CD8+ and CD4+ T cells from healthy donors, Susac syndrome patients and multiple sclerosis patients were profiled by high-throughput TCR beta sequencing. Multiple sclerosis controls were treatment-naive patients with stable or active relapsing-remitting disease fulfilling revised McDonald criteria. Bulk CD8+ and CD4+ T cells were purified magnetically by negative isolation, whereas CD8+ TEMRA cells were enriched by FACS. Blood was collected in EDTA tubes and processed within 24 hours, with PBMCs isolated through density gradient centrifugation. PBMCs destined for TCR sequencing were cryopreserved in liquid nitrogen and later thawed in a 37 °C water bath. The sorted or isolated CD4+, CD8+ and CD8+ TEMRA cells had a purity of 90% or higher. The full study reports these points: The number of individuals in the TCR sequencing and HLA analysis was recognized as being relatively small.

RNA was extracted with the RNeasy kit and roughly 0.45 to 1 ug was reverse transcribed using random hexamers. TCR beta CDR3 regions were amplified with the immunoSEQ multiplex PCR assay covering 54 Vbeta and 13 Jbeta segments. Bias from PCR amplification was corrected by using a synthetic template baseline for primer optimization and for computational correction. Per the source publication's procedure: Reads were annotated to V, D and J genes per IMGT and analyzed with immunoSEQ Analyzer, keeping only productive sequences. Clonality was computed as one minus Shannon entropy normalized by log2 of the number of productive unique sequences. Public and private clones were assessed among the 100 most prevalent clones of each patient and control. Clones were defined as Susac-specific when absent from the healthy and MS cohorts, from approximately 1,100 published viral clones and from other ImmuneACCESS disease sequences. The raw public reads went through TCRdb reprocessing: fastp at Q25, MiXCR clone calling, in-frame beta chains kept. Entries are consolidated by CDR3 protein sequence, retaining the most common genes and DNA. The V and J calls and clone size come from TCRdb's table, not from the authors' own analysis. Here the sample has 130,000 or so distinct CDR3 sequences; over 75% occur a single time. The top ten clones comprise roughly 0.5% of the sample.

Sequenced sample: CD8+ T cells from PBMCs. The receptor was isolated from a human donor with multiple sclerosis.

The DNA is TGTGCCAGCAGTCCGCGAGGGCTGAACACTGAAGCTTTCTTT. Translated, it gives CASSPRGLNTEAFF. Here the chain combines TRBV28 and TRBJ1-1; no D gene call is confident. V loses 5 bases, J loses 0 bases, and the germline ends lie 10 bases apart. Including the terminal cysteine and phenylalanine, the CDR3 comprises 14 residues. The DNA shown is the 42-base CDR3, in frame from base 1. For CDR1 and CDR2, the germline V gene lists MDHEN and SYDVKM.